The 15 T cell receptor beta chains below come from one sample, sequenced in a study of human T cells and chemical hapten exposure. MiXCR, run by TCRdb on the RACE reads, gives a single entry per CDR3 protein. The sample has over 85,000 distinct CDR3 sequences; approximately 8.6% are singletons. Time point in this sample: patch test 2, 6 weeks after DPC sensitization. As to treatment: therapeutic diphenylcyclopropenone sensitization with weekly scalp DPC. The starting material was whole blood, obtained in connection with sensitization to the hapten diphenylcyclopropenone (DPC). All receptors come from a woman between 40 and 55 years old with alopecia areata. Some clones in this sample may be carry-over from other donors' samples.

The J gene is TRBJ2-1, the V gene TRBV20-1, with 9 bases fitting TRBD1. V lost 0 bases to trimming and J lost 8 bases; unmatched junction nucleotides: 8. CDR3 length: 15 amino acids. Germline CDR1 DFQATT, CDR2 SNEGSKA (reference sequence). The CDR3 sequence is CSARDPGQGIHEQFF. As DNA, the CDR3 is TGCAGTGCTAGAGACCCGGGACAGGGTATCCATGAGCAGTTCTTC.

The CDR3 loop reads CSVEARDTVYEQYF. The CDR3 DNA is TGCAGCGTTGAAGCCCGGGACACCGTTTACGAGCAGTACTTC. This sequence joins TRBV29-1 and TRBJ2-7; D is possibly TRBD1 (6 bases). The CDR3 consists of 14 residues. CDR1 is SQVTM, CDR2 ANQGSEA, per germline. Trimming removed 1 base at V and 4 bases at J, with 14 bases between.

This clonotype was counted a few times. This chain joins TRBV12-3 or TRBV12-4 and TRBJ2-6, with 8 bases lining up with TRBD2. Germline trimming cut 0 bases from V and 4 bases from J; bases unmatched to any gene: 8. This CDR3 region has 18 residues. For the CDR3, the DNA is TGTGCCAGCAGTTTAGCGCGCACTAGCGGTGGAGGGGCCAACGTCCTGACTTTC. It codes for CASSLARTSGGGANVLTF.

The chain uses TRBV2 and TRBJ2-5, with 7 bases identical to TRBD1. Unmatched junction bases numbered 7, after V lost 6 bases and J lost 6 bases. The V gene's germline CDR1 is SNHLY and CDR2 FYNNEI. The CDR3 consists of 13 residues. The CDR3 spells CASSADRAQTQYF. CDR3 nucleotide sequence: TGTGCCAGCAGCGCTGACAGGGCGCAGACCCAGTACTTC.

Many counts were recorded for this clonotype. The chain links TRBV18 to TRBJ1-2; perhaps TRBD1 as D (6 bases). With 3 bases removed from V and 4 bases from J, the gap between germline ends came to 15 bases. The germline gives CDR1 KGHSH, CDR2 LQKENI. The CDR3 is 15 amino acids. This CDR3 is CASSPGTTPAYGYTF. CDR3 in DNA: TGTGCCAGCTCACCCGGGACAACGCCTGCCTATGGCTACACCTTC.

This clonotype was counted at least ten times. This chain connects TRBV7-8 to TRBJ2-3, with D unresolved. Germline V gene sequence: CDR1 SGHVS, CDR2 FQNEAQ. This CDR3 contains 15 residues. Trimming left V 0 bases short and J 6 bases short, with 13 bases between. CDR3 sequence reads: CASSLAGRWLDTQYF. The CDR3 nucleotides are TGTGCCAGCAGCTTAGCGGGCAGGTGGCTGGATACGCAGTATTTT. The variable domain in full, with the rest retrieved from reference TRBV7-8 and TRBJ2-3, is GAGVSQSPRYKVAKRGQDVALRCDPISGHVSLFWYQQALGQGPEFLTYFQNEAQLDKSGLPSDRFFAERPEGSVSTLKIQRTQQEDSAVYLCASSLAGRWLDTQYFGPGTRLTVL.

The chain couples TRBV29-1 to TRBJ1-5; D ambiguous. V lost 4 bases and J lost 3, with 7 bases in between. The CDR3 sequence is 12 residues long. Germline V lookup: CDR1 SQVTM, CDR2 ANQGSEA. The CDR3 nucleotides read TGCAGCGTTGCCGGGAACAATCAGCCCCAGCATTTT. It specifies CSVAGNNQPQHF.

This clonotype showed up many times. The V and J genes are TRBV7-2 and TRBJ2-5; the D gene is possibly TRBD2 (5 bases). Germline CDR1 is SGHTA and CDR2 is FQGNSA. The length of the CDR3 is 14 residues. V lost 3 bases and J 5 bases, leaving 13 bases between the germline ends. DNA for the CDR3: TGTGCCAGCAGCTTCCCTACCGGGGTGGAGACCCAGTACTTC. Amino acid sequence: CASSFPTGVETQYF.

A few counts support this clonotype. This chain joins TRBV19 and TRBJ2-7; 7 bases match TRBD2. This CDR3 has 15 amino acids. The germline gives CDR1 LNHDA, CDR2 SQIVND (reference sequence). Germline trimming cut 7 bases from V and 0 bases from J; bases unmatched to any gene: 9. CDR3 in amino acids: CASNPAGRDSYEQYF. The DNA for the CDR3 is TGTGCCAGTAATCCCGCAGGGAGGGACTCCTACGAGCAGTACTTC.

This clonotype was detected a few times. V is TRBV6-2 or TRBV6-3 and J is TRBJ2-7; 8 bases are a match to TRBD2. The trim removed 7 bases at V and 3 bases at J, leaving 8 bases unmatched. Germline CDR1 is MNHEY and CDR2 is SVGEGT. The CDR3 extends over 14 amino acids. The CDR3, as DNA: TGTGCCAGCAACAGACGGGAGGGCCTCTACGAGCAGTACTTC. Protein sequence: CASNRREGLYEQYF.

This clonotype has ten or more counts. The V and J genes are TRBV19 and TRBJ2-5, with TRBD1 matching over 9 bases. With 7 bases clipped from V and 5 bases from J, the junction kept 5 bases outside the gene matches. CDR1 LNHDA and CDR2 SQIVND come from the germline V gene (reference sequence). The CDR3 sequence is 13 residues long. CDR3 in amino acids: CASTGTGRETQYF. The CDR3, as DNA: TGTGCCAGTACCGGGACAGGGAGGGAGACCCAGTACTTC.

The table lists this clonotype with many counts. This chain connects TRBV6-2 or TRBV6-3 to TRBJ2-7; 11 bases align to TRBD2. Germline loops: CDR1 MNHEY, CDR2 SVGEGT. Losses at the gene ends were 6 bases for V and 4 bases for J; bases not matched to a gene: 5. The CDR3 runs to 14 residues. For the CDR3, the DNA is TGTGCCAGCAGCTCCGGGACTAGCGGATACGAGCAGTACTTC. Encoded protein: CASSSGTSGYEQYF.

At least ten counts were recorded for this clonotype. The V and J genes are TRBV20-1 and TRBJ2-6, with D possibly matching TRBD2 (5 bases). The CDR3 totals 15 residues. V gave up 5 bases and J gave up 0 bases, with 11 bases separating them. Germline V gives CDR1 DFQATT, CDR2 SNEGSKA (reference sequence). CDR3 nucleotides: TGCAGTGCTCGTTTAGGGAGCTCTGGGGCCAACGTCCTGACTTTC. Its protein is CSARLGSSGANVLTF.

This clonotype was picked up many times. The CDR3 sequence: CASSYLVVGYNEQFF. CDR3 DNA: TGTGCCAGCAGTTACTTGGTAGTAGGGTACAATGAGCAGTTCTTC. The rearrangement uses TRBV6-2 or TRBV6-3 and TRBJ2-1; the D is unclear. The CDR3 consists of 15 residues. The V gene lost 1 base and the J gene lost 4 bases, with 11 bases spanning the gap. The germline V gene encodes CDR1 MNHEY and CDR2 SVGEGT.

This clonotype was seen only a few times. The chain recombines TRBV28 with TRBJ1-1; TRBD1 agrees at 9 bases. Germline lookup yields CDR1 MDHEN and CDR2 SYDVKM. This CDR3 region has 16 residues. The V and J ends lost 5 bases and 3 bases, in that order; junction bases with no gene match: 10. CDR3 protein: CASSRPGTGRYTEAFF. CDR3 in DNA: TGTGCCAGCAGTCGCCCGGGGACAGGGAGGTACACTGAAGCTTTCTTT. Complete variable domain (other parts from reference TRBV28 and TRBJ1-1): DVKVTQSSRYLVKRTGEKVFLECVQDMDHENMFWYRQDPGLGLRLIYFSYDVKMKEKGDIPEGYSVSREKKERFSLILESASTNQTSMYLCASSRPGTGRYTEAFFGQGTRLTVV.